The rows below give T cell receptor beta chains drawn from one sample of a study of cytomegalovirus exposure and HLA in healthy donors. The assay was immunoSEQ multiplex PCR, and TCRdb's table has in-frame clones only and misses some. Among 150,000 to 200,000 clones listed, roughly 79% were seen once. Sequenced input: PBMCs. The source is a woman aged 30 to 39 in good health and CMV-seropositive. Both conserved end residues are trimmed from each CDR3. Clone size is not always given. Where it is, it says once, few, many or a class for expanded clones.

size,J,V,CDR3
-,TRBJ1-1,TRBV7-2,ASSLGRQFTEAF
-,TRBJ1-4,TRBV7-9,ASSSWTGGANEKLF
-,TRBJ1-1,TRBV5-1,ASSPSGGTMNTEAF
-,TRBJ1-2,TRBV19,ASSTQGYRNYGYT
-,TRBJ2-7,TRBV18,ASSAGTITYEQY
-,TRBJ1-1,TRBV30,AWSRTGASNTEAF
few,TRBJ2-3,TRBV4-1,ASSHTSTDTQY
-,TRBJ1-4,TRBV9,ASQGAYDEKLF
few,TRBJ1-1,TRBV18,ASSPSADASAEAF
few,TRBJ2-6,TRBV19,ASSNLAGGQGANVLT
-,TRBJ2-5,TRBV18,ASSLGLAGGETQY
-,TRBJ1-4,TRBV5-1,ASSSSGTDNEKLF
-,TRBJ1-2,TRBV2,ASIGTGFLQGYT
-,TRBJ1-1,TRBV6-5,ASSQETVNTEAF
once,TRBJ2-7,TRBV19,ASSIEDSYEQY
-,TRBJ2-7,TRBV6-5,ASSQDPGLAYEQY
-,TRBJ2-2,TRBV7-2,ASSPSLNTGELF
-,TRBJ1-2,TRBV7-2,ASSLGTTYGYT
-,TRBJ1-1,TRBV28,ASSPIVGGTEAF
-,TRBJ2-7,TRBV15,ATSSQVGRIEQY
-,TRBJ2-6,TRBV19,ASSNGLPGSSGANVLT
once,TRBJ2-7,TRBV5-4,ASSPRAGASYEQY
-,TRBJ1-5,TRBV28,ASSRQILSNQPQH
few,TRBJ1-1,TRBV7-9,ASSLMNTEAF
-,TRBJ2-5,TRBV28,ASSLFGEKTQY
-,TRBJ2-7,TRBV6-1,ASSSHGLAGYEQY
-,TRBJ1-2,TRBV5-6,ASRLGQGFYGYT